This T cell receptor (beta chain) was sequenced in a study of T-cell reconstitution after alpha-beta-depleted transplantation in children. Notes on the study in general: When one year had passed after transplant, most T-cell counts and diversity came from newly produced T cells. Recipient T cells and thymic progenitors that survived were the source of the high TCRbeta diversity seen at day 60 in some patients. In patients about two months after transplant, alpha-beta T cells reportedly arose from several hundred expanded graft clones.

In regard to this clonotype: Its cognate antigen is unknown.

This CDR3 comprises 16 residues. V shed 7 bases and J shed 0 bases, with 19 bases lying between them. Unique molecular identifiers were used to barcode this TCRbeta library. MiXCR, applied by TCRdb to the PCR reads, yields one record per CDR3 protein. The data hold a few hundred thousand distinct CDR3 sequences, with approximately 20% observed a single time. This receptor was obtained from a male patient younger than 18 who had a stem cell transplant for acute lymphoblastic leukemia, so the T cells may come from the graft donor. Here the sequenced sample was PBMCs, mostly from graft donor cells, taken 180 days after TCRalphabeta/CD19-depleted stem cell transplant. This rearrangement joins TRBV12-3 or TRBV12-4 to TRBJ2-7; tentative D call: TRBD2 (6 bases). The CDR3 sequence is CASTTDQRAPSYEQYF. The DNA of the CDR3 is TGTGCCAGCACGACGGACCAGCGGGCCCCCTCCTACGAGCAGTACTTC.